These 28 T cell receptor beta chains share one sample of origin, sequenced in a study of T cells after yellow fever vaccination. Using its own MiXCR run on the 5' RACE reads, TCRdb lists one record per CDR3 protein. The table shows hundreds of thousands of distinct CDR3 sequences, with 11% occurring only once. Sequenced material: PBMCs, taken on the day of the first yellow fever vaccination. Receptors originate from a man aged 18-30 years who received the YFV17D yellow fever vaccine.

In its sample, this clonotype was seen a few times. The rearrangement links TRBV12-3 or TRBV12-4 to TRBJ2-2, with D possibly being TRBD1 (6 bases). The CDR3 totals 14 residues. Trimming left V 7 bases short and J 3 bases short, with 12 bases between. The DNA of the CDR3 is TGTGCCAGCACTACGGACAGTTACACCGGGGAGCTGTTTTTT. Its translation is CASTTDSYTGELFF.

A few counts support this clonotype. The chain joins TRBV6-6 to TRBJ2-1, with D unclear. The CDR3 runs to 13 residues. Germline V lookup: CDR1 MNHNY, CDR2 SVGAGI (reference sequence). The ends were cut back, 6 bases at V and 8 bases at J, with 14 bases in the middle. The DNA of the CDR3 is TGTGCCAGCAGCTTGGCGAATAGCTATGAGCAGTTCTTC. This encodes CASSLANSYEQFF.

This clonotype has ten or more counts. V and J are TRBV2 and TRBJ1-1, with a weak D call TRBD1 (5 bases). The germline V gene has CDR1 SNHLY and CDR2 FYNNEI. V shed 8 bases and J shed 0 bases, with 13 bases lying between them. CDR3 size: 14 residues. The CDR3 region has the DNA TGTGCCAGCTTACTGGACAAGCTGAACACTGAAGCTTTCTTT. Amino acids: CASLLDKLNTEAFF.

This clonotype was found a few times. The V gene is TRBV6-6, the J gene TRBJ2-2; tentatively, D is TRBD2 (6 bases). The CDR3 totals 11 residues. V lost 7 bases to trimming and J lost 9 bases, with 9 bases between them. Germline CDR1 is MNHNY and CDR2 is SVGAGI (reference sequence). CDR3 nucleotides: TGTGCCAGCACGGGGGTCTGGGAGCTGTTTTTT. Its protein is CASTGVWELFF.

This clonotype was seen a few times. V gene TRBV5-1 combines with J gene TRBJ2-5; D might be TRBD1 (6 bases). Deletions cut 4 bases from V and 1 base from J, with 17 bases between. The CDR3 consists of 16 residues. From germline, CDR1 is SGHRS and CDR2 YFSETQ. CDR3 protein: CASSQIIQDSQETQYF. The DNA for the CDR3 is TGCGCCAGCAGCCAAATAATCCAGGACAGCCAAGAGACCCAGTACTTC. The full variable domain, its missing parts supplied by reference TRBV5-1 and TRBJ2-5, is KAGVTQTPRYLIKTRGQQVTLSCSPISGHRSVSWYQQTPGQGLQFLFEYFSETQRNKGNFPGRFSGRQFSNSRSEMNVSTLELGDSALYLCASSQIIQDSQETQYFGPGTRLLVL.

The table lists this clonotype with a few counts. The rearrangement joins TRBV20-1 to TRBJ2-5; D may be TRBD2 (5 bases). The CDR3 consists of 13 residues. Trimming shortened V by 5 bases and J by 4 bases, and 14 bases separated the two germline ends. Germline V gene sequence: CDR1 DFQATT, CDR2 SNEGSKA (reference sequence). CDR3 region: CSAGRRRVETQYF. The CDR3 nucleotides read TGCAGTGCTGGAAGGAGGCGGGTAGAGACCCAGTACTTC.

This clonotype was counted at least ten times. The chain recombines TRBV5-8 with TRBJ2-2; D is unclear. V was cut by 0 bases and J by 7 bases, with 7 bases left in between. The CDR3 sequence is 13 residues long. Germline-derived CDR1 and CDR2 are SGHTS and YDEGEE. The CDR3 nucleotides read TGTGCCAGCAGCTTGGGGGCCGGCGGGGAGCTGTTTTTT. Translating gives CASSLGAGGELFF.

The CDR3 is CASSFLGGGTGANVLTF. The CDR3 nucleotides are TGCGCCAGCAGCTTCCTCGGAGGGGGCACTGGGGCCAACGTCCTGACTTTC. The chain has TRBV5-1 and TRBJ2-6, with D possibly being TRBD1 (7 bases). This CDR3 has 17 residues. In germline, CDR1 is SGHRS, CDR2 YFSETQ. The germline V and J ends were trimmed by 2 bases and 2 bases, with 14 bases remaining between them.

The rearrangement links TRBV9 to TRBJ1-3; D is possibly TRBD1 (5 bases). V lost 0 bases, J lost 0 bases, and 7 bases lay in between. The CDR3 sequence is 15 residues long. The germline V gene encodes CDR1 SGDLS and CDR2 YYNGEE. The CDR3 loop reads CASSVEGNSGNTIYF. CDR3 in DNA: TGTGCCAGCAGCGTAGAGGGGAACTCTGGAAACACCATATATTTT.

This clonotype has ten or more counts. The chain is built from TRBV7-2 and TRBJ2-3, with D possibly TRBD1 on 5 matching bases. The V end was cut by 7 bases, the J end by 4 bases, with 21 bases between. The germline gives CDR1 SGHTA, CDR2 FQGNSA. The CDR3 loop spans 16 amino acids. CDR3 sequence (DNA): TGTGCCAGCAACTCCAGCCCGGACACCCGGTCAGATACGCAGTATTTT. Its translation is CASNSSPDTRSDTQYF.

The J gene is TRBJ2-1, the V gene TRBV2; D not resolved. V dropped 8 bases and J dropped 13 bases, with 18 bases sitting between them. CDR3 length: 12 residues. Germline V gene lookup returns CDR1 SNHLY and CDR2 FYNNEI. CDR3 coding DNA: TGTGCCAGCGGTTGGACCGTTTGGCGACAGTTCTTC. Residues: CASGWTVWRQFF.

This chain joins TRBV5-1 and TRBJ2-1; 10 bases are a match to TRBD2. The germline CDR1 and CDR2 sequences are SGHRS and YFSETQ. The CDR3 extends over 15 amino acids. V was clipped by 3 bases and J by 10 bases; unmatched bases: 10. Written as DNA, the CDR3 is TGCGCCAGCAGCTGGACTAGCGGTTCCCTCTGGGAGCAGTTCTTC. Translated: CASSWTSGSLWEQFF.

In this sample, this clonotype turned up a few times. The gene calls are TRBV20-1 and TRBJ2-5, with D possibly being TRBD2 (5 bases). V was shortened by 8 bases and J by 0 bases, with 13 bases between the two germline ends. This CDR3 contains 13 residues. The germline V gene encodes CDR1 DFQATT and CDR2 SNEGSKA (reference sequence). Here the CDR3 DNA reads TGCAGTCCCTCCCCGGGATACCAAGAGACCCAGTACTTC. It yields the protein CSPSPGYQETQYF.

This clonotype was counted ten times or more. This chain links TRBV5-1 with TRBJ1-1; possibly TRBD1 for D (6 bases). Germline assignment: CDR1 SGHRS and CDR2 YFSETQ. The V gene lost 0 bases and the J gene lost 0 bases, with 12 bases spanning the gap. This CDR3 is 16 amino acids long. CDR3 nucleotide sequence: TGCGCCAGCAGCTTGGCCCATGGGGACATGAACACTGAAGCTTTCTTT. It specifies CASSLAHGDMNTEAFF.

This clonotype was seen many times. The rearrangement links TRBV7-2 to TRBJ2-7, with D uncertain. The V and J ends lost 1 base and 3 bases respectively, with 7 bases between them. The CDR3 has 13 residues. Germline values: CDR1 SGHTA, CDR2 FQGNSA. CDR3 residues: CASSLGAYYEQYF. CDR3 nucleotides: TGTGCCAGCAGCTTAGGGGCATACTACGAGCAGTACTTC.

In nucleotides, the CDR3 is TGCAGCGGCCGGCAGAACACTGAAGCTTTCTTT. This translates into CSGRQNTEAFF. The chain joins TRBV29-1 to TRBJ1-1; D ambiguous. Germline lookup yields CDR1 SQVTM and CDR2 ANQGSEA. Trimming stripped 7 bases from V and 1 base from J, with 7 bases between. This CDR3 spans 11 amino acids. The full variable domain, rest sourced from reference TRBV29-1 and TRBJ1-1, is SAVISQKPSRDICQRGTSLTIQCQVDSQVTMMFWYRQQPGQSLTLIATANQGSEATYESGFVIDKFPISRPNLTFSTLTVSNMSPEDSSIYLCSGRQNTEAFFGQGTRLTVV.

This clonotype was counted only a few times. The J gene is TRBJ1-6, the V gene TRBV6-5; D gene uncertain. There are 17 residues in the CDR3. V gave up 2 bases and J gave up 5 bases, with 16 bases separating them. Germline V gene sequence: CDR1 MNHEY, CDR2 SVGAGI. CDR3 sequence (DNA): TGTGCCAGCAGTTACCAACCCGCGGCAGCACATAATTCACCCCTCCACTTT. This translates into CASSYQPAAAHNSPLHF.

The J gene is TRBJ2-7, the V gene TRBV6-5; 8 nucleotides align to TRBD2. The CDR3 is 16 residues long. J gave up 3 bases and V 0 bases, and 7 bases lay outside the gene matches. The germline V gene encodes CDR1 MNHEY and CDR2 SVGAGI. The CDR3 sequence is CASSYSTTGTSYEQYF. As DNA, the CDR3 is TGTGCCAGCAGTTACTCGACAACAGGGACTAGCTACGAGCAGTACTTC.

This clonotype was seen more than once but under ten times. The chain joins TRBV4-3 to TRBJ2-3; D unresolved. CDR3 size: 15 residues. The V and J ends lost 0 bases and 4 bases respectively, with 11 bases between them. The V gene's germline CDR1 is LGHNA and CDR2 YSLEER. The CDR3: CASSQEERTADTQYF. The CDR3, as DNA: TGCGCCAGCAGCCAAGAGGAAAGGACCGCAGATACGCAGTATTTT.

The rearrangement links TRBV5-1 to TRBJ2-4, with 11 nucleotides matching TRBD2. The CDR3 sequence is 14 residues long. Germline V CDR1 and CDR2: SGHRS, YFSETQ. Unmatched junction bases numbered 3, after V lost 4 bases and J lost 6 bases. The CDR3 DNA sequence: TGCGCCAGCAGCGCTACTAGCGGGGGAAACATTCAGTACTTC. Encoded protein: CASSATSGGNIQYF.

This clonotype was observed many times. The V call is TRBV18, the J call TRBJ1-4, with D perhaps matching TRBD1 (6 bases). There are 18 residues in the CDR3. Per the germline V gene, CDR1 is KGHSH and CDR2 is LQKENI. Trimming removed 3 bases from V and 0 bases from J, with 17 bases in between. The CDR3 nucleotides are TGTGCCAGCTCACCCTCGGTGGGGGGCGTCGCAACTAATGAAAAACTGTTTTTT. Translating gives CASSPSVGGVATNEKLFF.

The gene calls are TRBV20-1 and TRBJ2-7; 8 positions match TRBD2. CDR1 is DFQATT and CDR2 is SNEGSKA in the germline V gene (reference sequence). The ends lost 1 base at V and 1 base at J; junction bases unmatched: 6. The CDR3 totals 15 residues. The CDR3 sequence: CSARVPGLESYEQYF. DNA for the CDR3: TGCAGTGCTAGAGTCCCGGGACTAGAATCCTACGAGCAGTACTTC.

This clonotype has more than one count but fewer than ten. This chain links TRBV4-1 with TRBJ2-1, with 10 bases fitting TRBD2. Looked up from germline, CDR1 is MGHRA and CDR2 is YSYEKL. Trimming cost V 6 bases and J 4 bases; bases outside gene matches: 15. CDR3 length: 18 residues. This CDR3 is CASSPAPPGLAYYNEQFF. The CDR3 nucleotides are TGCGCCAGCAGTCCCGCGCCACCGGGACTAGCGTATTACAATGAGCAGTTCTTC.

This rearrangement joins TRBV5-4 to TRBJ2-2; 9 nucleotides match TRBD1. Germline CDR1 SGHNT, CDR2 YYREEE (reference sequence). CDR3 length: 16 amino acids. The ends lost 4 bases at V and 5 bases at J; junction bases unmatched: 9. This chain's CDR3 is CASSPSRDRETGELFF. In nucleotides, the CDR3 is TGTGCCAGCAGCCCTTCCCGGGACAGGGAGACCGGGGAGCTGTTTTTT.

The chain joins TRBV2 to TRBJ1-2, with D possibly being TRBD1 (6 bases). The V gene's germline CDR1 is SNHLY and CDR2 FYNNEI. Trimming took off 11 bases at V and 3 bases at J, with 16 bases between the two ends. The CDR3 contains 13 residues. Here the CDR3 reads CAGTTGSDYGYTF. CDR3 coding DNA: TGTGCCGGGACGACAGGTTCAGACTATGGCTACACCTTC.

Many counts were recorded for this clonotype. CDR3 sequence: CASSPPDTTTYNEQFF. CDR3 DNA sequence: TGTGCCAGCAGCCCTCCCGATACGACCACCTACAATGAGCAGTTCTTC. V usage is TRBV7-9 and J usage is TRBJ2-1; D unresolved. Germline loops: CDR1 SEHNR, CDR2 FQNEAQ (reference sequence). Trimming took off 5 bases at V and 2 bases at J, with 16 bases between the two ends. The CDR3 totals 16 residues.

The V and J genes are TRBV5-5 and TRBJ2-7; no definite D call. CDR3 length: 12 amino acids. V lost 1 base and J lost 5, with 7 bases in between. Germline assignment: CDR1 SGHKS and CDR2 YYEKEE (reference sequence). CDR3 DNA sequence: TGTGCCAGCAGCTTGACTGCCAACGAGCAGTACTTC. Its protein is CASSLTANEQYF.

In nucleotides, the CDR3 is TGTGCCACTAAAAGACTAGCGGGGGACAAGGATACGCAGTATTTT. It yields the protein CATKRLAGDKDTQYF. The chain is built from TRBV7-2 and TRBJ2-3, with TRBD2 identical over 12 bases. V lost 10 bases to trimming and J lost 6 bases; unmatched junction nucleotides: 11. Germline lookup yields CDR1 SGHTA and CDR2 FQGNSA. The CDR3 is 15 amino acids.